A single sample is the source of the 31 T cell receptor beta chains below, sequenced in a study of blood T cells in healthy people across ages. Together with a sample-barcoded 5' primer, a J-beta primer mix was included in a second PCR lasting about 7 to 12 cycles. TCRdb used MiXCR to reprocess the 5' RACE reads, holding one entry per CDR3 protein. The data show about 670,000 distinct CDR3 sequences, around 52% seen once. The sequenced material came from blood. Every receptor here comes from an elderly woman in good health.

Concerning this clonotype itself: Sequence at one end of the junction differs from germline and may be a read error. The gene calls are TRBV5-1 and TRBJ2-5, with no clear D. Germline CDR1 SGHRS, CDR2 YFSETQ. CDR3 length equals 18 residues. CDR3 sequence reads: CACSFSPPTGLGQETQYF. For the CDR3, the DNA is TGCGCCTGCAGCTTTTCCCCTCCCACGGGTTTGGGCCAAGAGACCCAGTACTTC.

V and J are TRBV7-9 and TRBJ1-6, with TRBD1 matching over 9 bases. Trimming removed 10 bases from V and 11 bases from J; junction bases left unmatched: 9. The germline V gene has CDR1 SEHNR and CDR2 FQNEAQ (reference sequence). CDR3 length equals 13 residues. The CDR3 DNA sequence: TGTGCCACCACTGGGACAGGGAATCCACCCCTCCACTTT. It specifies CATTGTGNPPLHF.

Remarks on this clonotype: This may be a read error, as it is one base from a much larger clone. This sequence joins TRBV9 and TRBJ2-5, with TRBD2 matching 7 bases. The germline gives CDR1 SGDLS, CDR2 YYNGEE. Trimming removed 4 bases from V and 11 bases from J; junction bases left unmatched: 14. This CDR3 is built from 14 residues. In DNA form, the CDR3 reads TGTGCCAGCAGCATCGGGGACTACTACAATGAGCAGTACTTC. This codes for CASSIGDYYNEQYF. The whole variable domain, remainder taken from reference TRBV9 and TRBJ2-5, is DSGVTQTPKHLITATGQRVTLRCSPRSGDLSVYWYQQSLDQGLQFLIQYYNGEERAKGNILERFSAQQFPDLHSELNLSSLELGDSALYFCASSIGDYYNEQYFGPGTRLLVL.

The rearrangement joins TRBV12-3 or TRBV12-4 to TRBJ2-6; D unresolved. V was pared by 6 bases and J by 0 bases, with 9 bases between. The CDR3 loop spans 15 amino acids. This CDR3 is CASSNSGSGANVLTF. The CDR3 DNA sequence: TGTGCCAGCAGCAACAGTGGCTCTGGGGCCAACGTCCTGACTTTC.

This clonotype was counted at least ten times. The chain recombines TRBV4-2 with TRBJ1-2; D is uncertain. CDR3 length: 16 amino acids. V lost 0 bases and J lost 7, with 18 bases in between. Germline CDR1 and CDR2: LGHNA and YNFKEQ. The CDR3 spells CASSQDYSQIPFGYTF. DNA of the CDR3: TGTGCCAGCAGCCAAGATTACAGCCAGATTCCCTTTGGCTACACCTTC.

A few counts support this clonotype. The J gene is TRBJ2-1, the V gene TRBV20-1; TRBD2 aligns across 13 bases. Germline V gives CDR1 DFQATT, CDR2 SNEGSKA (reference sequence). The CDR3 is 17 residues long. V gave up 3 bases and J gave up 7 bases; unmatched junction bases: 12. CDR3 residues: CSASPAGLAGTGNEQFF. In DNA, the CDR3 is TGCAGTGCTAGCCCAGCGGGACTAGCGGGAACGGGGAATGAGCAGTTCTTC.

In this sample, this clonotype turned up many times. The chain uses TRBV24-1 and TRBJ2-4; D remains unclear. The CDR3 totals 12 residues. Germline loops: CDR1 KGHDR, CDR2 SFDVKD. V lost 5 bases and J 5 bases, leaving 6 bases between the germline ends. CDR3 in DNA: TGTGCCACCAGTGGCAGAGAAAACATTCAGTACTTC. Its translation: CATSGRENIQYF.

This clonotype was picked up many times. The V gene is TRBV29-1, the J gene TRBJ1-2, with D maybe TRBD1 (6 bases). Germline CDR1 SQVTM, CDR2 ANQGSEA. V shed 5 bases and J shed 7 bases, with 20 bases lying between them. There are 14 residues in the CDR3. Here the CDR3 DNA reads TGCAGCGTTCGACCCTTCCGGGACACCTCTGGCTACACCTTC. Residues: CSVRPFRDTSGYTF.

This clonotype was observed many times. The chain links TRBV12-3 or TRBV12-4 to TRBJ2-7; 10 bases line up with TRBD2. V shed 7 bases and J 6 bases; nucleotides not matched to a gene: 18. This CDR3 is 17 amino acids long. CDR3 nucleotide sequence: TGTGCCAGCAACTTGTCCCCTTGGGTAGCGGGAGGACCCGAGCAGTACTTC. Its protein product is CASNLSPWVAGGPEQYF.

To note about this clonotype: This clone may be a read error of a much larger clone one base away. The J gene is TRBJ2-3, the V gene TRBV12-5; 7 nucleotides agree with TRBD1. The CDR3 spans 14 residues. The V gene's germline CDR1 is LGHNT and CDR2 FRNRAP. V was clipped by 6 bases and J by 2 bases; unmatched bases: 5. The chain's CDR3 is CASGWDRITDTQYF. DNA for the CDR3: TGTGCTAGTGGCTGGGACAGAATCACAGATACGCAGTATTTT.

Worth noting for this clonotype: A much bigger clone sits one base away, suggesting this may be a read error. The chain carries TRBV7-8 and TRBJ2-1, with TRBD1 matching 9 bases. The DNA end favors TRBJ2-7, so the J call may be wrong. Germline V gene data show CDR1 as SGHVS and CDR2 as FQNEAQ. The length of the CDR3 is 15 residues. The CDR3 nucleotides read TGTGCCAGCAGCCCTCCGGGACAGGGCTACAATGAGCAGTACTTC. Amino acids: CASSPPGQGYNEQYF.

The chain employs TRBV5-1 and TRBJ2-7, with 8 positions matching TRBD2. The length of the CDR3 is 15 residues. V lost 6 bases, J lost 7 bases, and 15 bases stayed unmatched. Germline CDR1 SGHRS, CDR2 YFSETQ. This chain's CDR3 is CASKITSGSYNEQYF. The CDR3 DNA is TGCGCCAGCAAAATAACTAGCGGATCCTACAATGAGCAGTACTTC.

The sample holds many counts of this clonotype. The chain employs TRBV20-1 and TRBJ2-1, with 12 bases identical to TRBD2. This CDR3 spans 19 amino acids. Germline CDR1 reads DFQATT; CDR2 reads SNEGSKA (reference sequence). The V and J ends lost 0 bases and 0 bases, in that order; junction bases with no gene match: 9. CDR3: CSARDQASGRGGSYNEQFF. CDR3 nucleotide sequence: TGCAGTGCTAGAGATCAGGCTAGCGGGAGGGGGGGCTCCTACAATGAGCAGTTCTTC.

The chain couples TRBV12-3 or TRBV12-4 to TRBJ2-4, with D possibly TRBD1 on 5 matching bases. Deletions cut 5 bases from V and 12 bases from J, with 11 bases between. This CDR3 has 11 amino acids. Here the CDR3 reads CASSPDSSQYF. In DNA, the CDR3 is TGTGCCAGCAGTCCAGACAGCAGTCAGTACTTC.

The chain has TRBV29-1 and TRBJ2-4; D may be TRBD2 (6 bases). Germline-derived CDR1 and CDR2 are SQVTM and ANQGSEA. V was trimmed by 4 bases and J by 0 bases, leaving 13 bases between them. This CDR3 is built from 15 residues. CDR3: CSVVAGRLAKNIQYF. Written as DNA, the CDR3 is TGCAGCGTTGTTGCGGGACGACTAGCCAAAAACATTCAGTACTTC.

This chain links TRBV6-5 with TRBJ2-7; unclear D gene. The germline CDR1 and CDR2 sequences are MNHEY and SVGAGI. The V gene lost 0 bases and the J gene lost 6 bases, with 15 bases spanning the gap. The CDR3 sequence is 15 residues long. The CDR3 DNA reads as TGTGCCAGCAGTTACTCGTACCAGTCGAGCTTCGAGCAGTACTTC. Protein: CASSYSYQSSFEQYF.

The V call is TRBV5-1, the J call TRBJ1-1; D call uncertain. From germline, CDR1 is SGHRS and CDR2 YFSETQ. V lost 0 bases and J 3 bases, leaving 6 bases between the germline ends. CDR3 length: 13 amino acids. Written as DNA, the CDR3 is TGCGCCAGCAGCTTGGGAATAGACACTGAAGCTTTCTTT. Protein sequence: CASSLGIDTEAFF.

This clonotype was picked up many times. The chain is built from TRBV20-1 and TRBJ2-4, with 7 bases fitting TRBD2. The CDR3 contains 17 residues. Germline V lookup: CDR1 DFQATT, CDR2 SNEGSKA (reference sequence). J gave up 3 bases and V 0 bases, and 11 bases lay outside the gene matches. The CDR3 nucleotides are TGCAGTGCTAGAGACCCCGCTGCTGGGGGGGACAAAAACATTCAGTACTTC. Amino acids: CSARDPAAGGDKNIQYF.

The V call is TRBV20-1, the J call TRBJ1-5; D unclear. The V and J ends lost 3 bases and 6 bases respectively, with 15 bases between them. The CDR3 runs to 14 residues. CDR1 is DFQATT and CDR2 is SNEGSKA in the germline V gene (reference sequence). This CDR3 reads CSASGERRGQPQHF. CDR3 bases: TGCAGTGCTAGCGGGGAACGCCGGGGTCAGCCCCAGCATTTT.

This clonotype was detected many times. As DNA, the CDR3 is TGTGCCAGCAGCTTGGGGCTGTATCGCGAGCAGTACTTC. Its translation: CASSLGLYREQYF. The chain uses TRBV7-9 and TRBJ2-7, with D perhaps TRBD1 (5 bases). The length of the CDR3 is 13 residues. The V end lost 3 bases, the J end lost 6 bases, and 12 bases lay between the germline ends. From germline, CDR1 is SEHNR and CDR2 FQNEAQ (reference sequence). Complete variable domain (other parts from reference TRBV7-9 and TRBJ2-7): DTGVSQNPRHKITKRGQNVTFRCDPISEHNRLYWYRQTLGQGPEFLTYFQNEAQLEKSRLLSDRFSAERPKGSFSTLEIQRTEQGDSAMYLCASSLGLYREQYFGPGTRLTVT.

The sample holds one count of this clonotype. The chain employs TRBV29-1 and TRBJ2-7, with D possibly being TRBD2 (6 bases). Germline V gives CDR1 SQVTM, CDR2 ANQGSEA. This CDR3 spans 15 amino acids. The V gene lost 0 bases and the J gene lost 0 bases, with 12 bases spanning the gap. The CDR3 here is CSVEEEGFSSYEQYF. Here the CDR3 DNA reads TGCAGCGTTGAAGAGGAGGGTTTTAGCTCCTACGAGCAGTACTTC.

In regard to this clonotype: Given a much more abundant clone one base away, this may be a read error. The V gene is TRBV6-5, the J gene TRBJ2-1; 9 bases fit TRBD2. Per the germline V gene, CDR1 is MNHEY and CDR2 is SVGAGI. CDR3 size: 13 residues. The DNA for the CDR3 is TGTGTCGCCGCGGGGGGGGCCTACAATGAGCAGTTCTTC. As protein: CVAAGGAYNEQFF.

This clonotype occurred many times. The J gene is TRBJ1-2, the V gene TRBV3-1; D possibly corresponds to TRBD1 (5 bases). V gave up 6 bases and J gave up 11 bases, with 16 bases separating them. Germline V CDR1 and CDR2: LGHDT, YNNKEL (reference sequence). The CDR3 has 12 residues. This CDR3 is CASSHGGRVYTF. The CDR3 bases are TGTGCCAGCAGTCACGGGGGAAGGGTTTACACCTTC.

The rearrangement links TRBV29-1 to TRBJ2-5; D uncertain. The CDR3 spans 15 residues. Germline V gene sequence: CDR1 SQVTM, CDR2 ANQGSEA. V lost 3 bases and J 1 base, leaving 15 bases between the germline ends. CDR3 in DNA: TGCAGCGTTGAGAGGTCGTCGAATCGCCAAGAGACCCAGTACTTC. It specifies CSVERSSNRQETQYF.

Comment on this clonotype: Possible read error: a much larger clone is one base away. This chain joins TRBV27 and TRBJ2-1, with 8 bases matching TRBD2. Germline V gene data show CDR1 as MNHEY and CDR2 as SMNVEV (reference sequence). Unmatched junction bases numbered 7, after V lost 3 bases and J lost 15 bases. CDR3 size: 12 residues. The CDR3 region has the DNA TGTGCCAGCAGTTTTATCGGGACTAGTCCGTTCTTC. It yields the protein CASSFIGTSPFF.

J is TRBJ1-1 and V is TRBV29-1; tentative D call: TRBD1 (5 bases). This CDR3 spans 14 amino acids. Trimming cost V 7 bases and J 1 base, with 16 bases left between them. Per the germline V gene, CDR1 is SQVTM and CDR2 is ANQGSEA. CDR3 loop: CSATKQEPNTEAFF. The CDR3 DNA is TGCAGCGCGACCAAACAGGAGCCGAACACTGAAGCTTTCTTT.

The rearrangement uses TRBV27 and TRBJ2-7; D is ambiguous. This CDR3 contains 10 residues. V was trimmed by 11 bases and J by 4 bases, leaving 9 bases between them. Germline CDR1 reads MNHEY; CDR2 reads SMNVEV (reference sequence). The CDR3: CACGTYEQYF. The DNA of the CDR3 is TGTGCCTGCGGCACATACGAGCAGTACTTC.

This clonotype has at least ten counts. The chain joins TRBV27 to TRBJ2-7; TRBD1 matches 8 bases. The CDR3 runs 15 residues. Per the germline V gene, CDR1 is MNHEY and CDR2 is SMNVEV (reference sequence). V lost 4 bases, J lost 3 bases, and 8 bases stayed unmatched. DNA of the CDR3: TGTGCCAGCAGTTCGCGGACAGGGCTGAACTACGAGCAGTACTTC. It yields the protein CASSSRTGLNYEQYF.

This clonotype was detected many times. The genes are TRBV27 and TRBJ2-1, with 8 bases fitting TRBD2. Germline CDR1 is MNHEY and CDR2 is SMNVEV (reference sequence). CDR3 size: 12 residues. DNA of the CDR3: TGTGCGTCACGGGGGGGAGGGAATGAGCAGTTCTTC. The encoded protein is CASRGGGNEQFF.

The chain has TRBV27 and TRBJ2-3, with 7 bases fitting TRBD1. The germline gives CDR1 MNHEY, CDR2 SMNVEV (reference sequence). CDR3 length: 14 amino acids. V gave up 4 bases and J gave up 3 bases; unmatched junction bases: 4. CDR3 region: CASSSTGVTDTQYF. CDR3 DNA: TGTGCCAGCAGTTCCACAGGGGTGACAGATACGCAGTATTTT.

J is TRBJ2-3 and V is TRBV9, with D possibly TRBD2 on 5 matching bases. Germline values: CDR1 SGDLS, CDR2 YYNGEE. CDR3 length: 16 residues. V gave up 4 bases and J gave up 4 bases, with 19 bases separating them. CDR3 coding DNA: TGTGCCAGCAGCTACGGAACTAGTATATTTGCAGATACGCAGTATTTT. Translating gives CASSYGTSIFADTQYF.